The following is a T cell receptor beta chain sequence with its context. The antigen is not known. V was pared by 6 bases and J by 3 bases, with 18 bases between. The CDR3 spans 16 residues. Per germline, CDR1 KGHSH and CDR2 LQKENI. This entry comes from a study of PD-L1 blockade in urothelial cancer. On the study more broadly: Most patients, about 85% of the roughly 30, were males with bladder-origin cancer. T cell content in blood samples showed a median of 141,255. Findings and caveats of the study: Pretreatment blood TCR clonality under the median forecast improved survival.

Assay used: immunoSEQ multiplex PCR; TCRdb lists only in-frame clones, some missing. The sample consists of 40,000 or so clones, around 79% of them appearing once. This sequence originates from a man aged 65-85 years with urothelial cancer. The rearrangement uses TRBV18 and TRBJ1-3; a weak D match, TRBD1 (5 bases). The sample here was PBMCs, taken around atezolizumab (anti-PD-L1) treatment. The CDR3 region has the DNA TGTGCCAGCTCGCCGACCTTGGACATTAATGGAAACACCATATATTTT. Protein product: CASSPTLDINGNTIYF.